This T cell receptor (beta chain) was recovered during a study of T-cell reconstitution after alpha-beta-depleted transplantation in children. TCRbeta library construction was performed incorporating unique molecular identifiers. MiXCR, applied by TCRdb to the PCR reads, yields one record per CDR3 protein. The sample includes around 250,000 distinct CDR3 sequences, nearly 10% of them seen just once. The CDR3 runs to 15 residues. Germline-derived CDR1 and CDR2 are LGHDT and YNNKEL (reference sequence). Between the trimmed V and J ends, which lost 4 bases and 0 bases, there was a span of 7 bases. The chain carries TRBV3-1 and TRBJ2-6, with unresolved D. The receptor was isolated from a human donor who donated a stem cell graft to a child with SCID. Sample: PBMCs from the stem cell graft donor, taken from the stem cell graft. The CDR3 sequence: CASSRRNSGANVLTF. CDR3 DNA: TGTGCCAGCAGCCGACGAAACTCTGGGGCCAACGTCCTGACTTTC. Combining the CDR3 with reference TRBV3-1 and TRBJ2-6 gives the whole variable domain DTAVSQTPKYLVTQMGNDKSIKCEQNLGHDTMYWYKQDSKKFLKIMFSYNNKELIINETVPNRFSPKSPDKAHLNLHINSLELGDSAVYFCASSRRNSGANVLTFGAGSRLTVL.